This is a list of T cell receptor beta chains from one sample in a study of T cell responses to AZD1222 COVID-19 vaccine. Here immunoSEQ multiplex PCR was the method, and the copy in TCRdb shows in-frame clones only, minus some. The sample carries approximately 170,000 clones, about nine tenths recorded once. Material: peripheral blood, obtained on day 0 of AZD1222 vaccination. These receptors all stem from an adult in good health. Each CDR3 is given with its conserved first and last residue. The D gene is left open where the match is weak. Clone size is not always given. Where it is, it says once, few, many or a class for expanded clones.

abundance	v_gene	d_gene	j_gene	CDR3nt	CDR3aa
-	TRBV11-1	-	TRBJ2-5	TGTGCCAGCAGCTTAGCCTTCCAGGGCCAAGAGACCCAGTACTTC	CASSLAFQGQETQYF
-	TRBV14	-	TRBJ1-1	TGTGCCAGCAGCCAAGACTGGGGGACGGTGAACACTGAAGCTTTCTTT	CASSQDWGTVNTEAFF
-	TRBV18	-	TRBJ2-1	TGTGCCAGCTCACCGACTAGTTTAATTTACAATGAGCAGTTCTTC	CASSPTSLIYNEQFF
-	TRBV9	-	TRBJ1-3	TGTGCCAGCAGCTCACAGGGCACTGGAAACACCATATATTTT	CASSSQGTGNTIYF
-	TRBV19	-	TRBJ2-7	TGTGCCAGTAGTATAAGGGACGGAGCCTACGAGCAGTACTTC	CASSIRDGAYEQYF
-	TRBV19	TRBD1	TRBJ1-1	TGTGCCAGTAGTACCGGGACAGGTAACACTGAAGCTTTCTTT	CASSTGTGNTEAFF
-	TRBV7-8	-	TRBJ2-7	TGTGCCAGCAGCCCGATAGGCAGATCCTACGAGCAGTACTTC	CASSPIGRSYEQYF
once	TRBV5-1	-	TRBJ2-4	TGCGCCAGCAGCTGGGGACGGGAAAACATTCAGTACTTC	CASSWGRENIQYF
-	TRBV24-1	TRBD1	TRBJ2-1	TGTGCCACCAGTGACACGGGGACAGGGAACAATGAGCAGTTCTTC	CATSDTGTGNNEQFF
once	TRBV14	-	TRBJ2-3	TGTGCCAGCAGCCAAGATGAAGACGGGGCGTTCACAGATACGCAGTATTTT	CASSQDEDGAFTDTQYF
few	TRBV5-1	-	TRBJ1-1	TGCGCCAGCAGCTCCATGGGGAACACTGAAGCTTTCTTT	CASSSMGNTEAFF
-	TRBV7-2	TRBD1	TRBJ1-2	TGTGCCAGCAGCTTAGACAGGGGCTCCGGCTACACCTTC	CASSLDRGSGYTF
-	TRBV24-1	-	TRBJ2-7	TGTGCCACCAGTGATTCTAGGGCCCCCTACGAGCAGTACTTC	CATSDSRAPYEQYF
few	TRBV9	-	TRBJ1-6	TGTGCCAGCAGCCCAGGACACCTCTATAATTCACCCCTCCACTTT	CASSPGHLYNSPLHF
-	TRBV27	-	TRBJ2-2	TGTGCCAGCGGCGGGGCGAACACCGGGGAGCTGTTTTTT	CASGGANTGELFF
few	TRBV9	-	TRBJ2-1	TGTGCCAGCAGCGTAGCTACGTCAGGGACGATGAATGAGCAGTTCTTC	CASSVATSGTMNEQFF
once	TRBV5-6	-	TRBJ2-7	TGTGCCAGCAGCTTGCAACTGGTAACCTACGAGCAGTACTTC	CASSLQLVTYEQYF
-	TRBV19	-	TRBJ2-6	TGTGCCAGTAGTATCGGAAGAAGTCCTGGGGCCAACGTCCTGACTTTC	CASSIGRSPGANVLTF
once	TRBV7-9	TRBD1	TRBJ2-7	TGTGCCAGCAGCTTAGTGGGACAGGGTTACGAGCAGTACTTC	CASSLVGQGYEQYF
-	TRBV6-5	-	TRBJ1-1	TGTGCCAGCCTCGCCCCTTGGGGCACTGAAGCTTTCTTT	CASLAPWGTEAFF
-	TRBV4-2	-	TRBJ1-2	TGTGCCAGCAGCCAAGACGGAGGGGTACGGTCCAACTATGGCTACACCTTC	CASSQDGGVRSNYGYTF
-	TRBV5-6	-	TRBJ1-5	TGTGCCAGCAGCTTATGGCGGGAGGCCCTCTTGAGCAATCAGCCCCAGCATTTT	CASSLWREALLSNQPQHF
-	TRBV24-1	TRBD1	TRBJ2-1	TGTGCCACCAGTGATTCCCACAGGGGGATCCCTAATGAGCAGTTCTTC	CATSDSHRGIPNEQFF
-	TRBV21-1	-	TRBJ2-1	TGTGCCAGCAGCCAACAGCGGAATGAGCAGTTCTTC	CASSQQRNEQFF
-	TRBV4-1	TRBD2	TRBJ2-2	TGCGCCAGCAGCCATAAAGGACTAGCGGGACGAGACACCGGGGAGCTGTTTTTT	CASSHKGLAGRDTGELFF
few	TRBV11-2	-	TRBJ1-1	TGTGCCAGCAGCCCGCGGTTGTTTGACGGGGCAGACACTGAAGCTTTCTTT	CASSPRLFDGADTEAFF
-	TRBV7-2	-	TRBJ1-5	TGTGCCAGCAGCTTAGAGTTTTCCCATCAGCCCCAGCATTTT	CASSLEFSHQPQHF
-	TRBV5-6	TRBD1	TRBJ2-3	TGTGCCAGCAGCTTGTGGGGACAGGGTAGCACAGATACGCAGTATTTT	CASSLWGQGSTDTQYF
-	TRBV5-1	-	TRBJ1-2	TGCGCCAGCAGCTCCCCTGGGGTAGTCAACTATGGCTACACCTTC	CASSSPGVVNYGYTF
-	TRBV7-3	TRBD2	TRBJ2-1	TGTGCCAGCAGCCTCCTGGGACTAGCCGCCTTCAATGAGCAGTTCTTC	CASSLLGLAAFNEQFF
-	TRBV5-1	TRBD1	TRBJ2-5	TGCGCCAGCAGCTATTGGACAGGGGGGATACAAGAGACCCAGTACTTC	CASSYWTGGIQETQYF
-	TRBV10-1	-	TRBJ2-1	TGCGCCAGCAGTAGGAAGCCCTCGACTGAGCAGTTCTTC	CASSRKPSTEQFF
-	TRBV2	-	TRBJ1-1	TGTGCCAGCAGGGGTGACACTGAAGCTTTCTTT	CASRGDTEAFF
once	TRBV19	TRBD2	TRBJ2-1	TGTGCCAGTACCCCCCGAAAGGCGGGGGGCTACAATGAGCAGTTCTTC	CASTPRKAGGYNEQFF
once	TRBV2	TRBD1	TRBJ1-6	TGTGCCAGCGGGCGGACAGGAGATTCACCCCTCCACTTT	CASGRTGDSPLHF
once	TRBV24-1	-	TRBJ2-1	TGTGCCACCAGTGACTCCTCCGGGACCGCCTACAATGAGCAGTTCTTC	CATSDSSGTAYNEQFF
-	TRBV5-5	-	TRBJ1-3	TGTGCCAGCAATCCTAACAGGATCTCTGGAAACACCATATATTTT	CASNPNRISGNTIYF
-	TRBV27	-	TRBJ2-7	TGTGCCAGCAGTTTCCGGTTGGGCTCCTACGAGCAGTACTTC	CASSFRLGSYEQYF
-	TRBV11-2	TRBD1	TRBJ1-6	TGTGCCAGCAGCGACCGACAGGGGGGCAATTCACCCCTCCACTTT	CASSDRQGGNSPLHF
few	TRBV5-4	TRBD1	TRBJ2-7	TGTGCCAGCAGCTTCAGGGGACAGGGCTCCTACGAGCAGTACTTC	CASSFRGQGSYEQYF
-	TRBV30	-	TRBJ1-1	TGTGCCTGGAGTTCCCCCGGACGGGGCACTGAAGCTTTCTTT	CAWSSPGRGTEAFF
-	TRBV12-3/TRBV12-4	-	TRBJ2-2	TGTGCCAGCAGACAGAACACCGGGGAGCTGTTTTTT	CASRQNTGELFF
-	TRBV27	-	TRBJ1-6	TGTGCCAGCAGCTCACCCCTCCACTTT	CASSSPLHF
once	TRBV6-6	-	TRBJ2-5	TGTGCCAGCAGTTACCTCATTACGGAGGAGACCCAGTACTTC	CASSYLITEETQYF
-	TRBV6-5	TRBD1	TRBJ1-1	TGTGCCAGCAGTTACCTACAGGGGGGTGAAGCTTTCTTT	CASSYLQGGEAFF
-	TRBV4-3	-	TRBJ2-1	TGCGCCAGCAGCCAATCCCTAGGCGGATCCTACAATGAGCAGTTCTTC	CASSQSLGGSYNEQFF
-	TRBV3-1/TRBV3-2	-	TRBJ1-1	TGTGCCAGCAGCCACCGGATGGGGGGCCGTGACACTGAAGCTTTCTTT	CASSHRMGGRDTEAFF
-	TRBV7-9	-	TRBJ2-3	TGTGCCAGCAGCTTAGCGTCGGCTAGCACAGATACGCAGTATTTT	CASSLASASTDTQYF
-	TRBV6-2/TRBV6-3	-	TRBJ2-3	TGTGCCAGCAGTTCCATCCGGGCCACAGATACGCAGTATTTT	CASSSIRATDTQYF